This TCR beta chain came from a study of cytomegalovirus exposure and HLA in healthy donors. The primer mix had 60 Vbeta and 13 Jbeta primers. TCRdb's table, derived via immunoSEQ multiplex PCR, lists solely in-frame clones and lacks some. The sample's table shows tens of thousands of clones. CDR1 and CDR2 from the germline V gene are MGHDK and SYGVNS. Trimming pared 2 bases from V and 8 bases from J, leaving 18 bases between. There are 15 residues in the CDR3. This receptor was taken from a human donor in good health. Sample: PBMCs. The chain uses TRBV25-1 and TRBJ1-2; TRBD1 is a possible D gene (6 bases). The CDR3 is CASSERVGARGGYTF. As DNA, the CDR3 is TGTGCCAGCAGTGAACGGGTGGGGGCCCGTGGGGGCTACACCTTC.